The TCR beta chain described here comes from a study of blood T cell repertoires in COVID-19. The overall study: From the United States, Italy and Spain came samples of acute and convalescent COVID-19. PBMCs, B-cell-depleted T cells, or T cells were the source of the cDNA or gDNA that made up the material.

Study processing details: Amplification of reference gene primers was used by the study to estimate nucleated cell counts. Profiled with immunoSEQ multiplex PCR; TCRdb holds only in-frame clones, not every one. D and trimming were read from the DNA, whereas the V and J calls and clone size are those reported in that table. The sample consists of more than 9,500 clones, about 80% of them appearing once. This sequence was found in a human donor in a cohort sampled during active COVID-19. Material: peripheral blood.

CDR3 sequence (DNA): TGTGCCAGTAGTATAGTCCCTCCCAGGGCCCCCCAGCCCCAGCATTTT. This translates into CASSIVPPRAPQPQHF. The chain has TRBV19 and TRBJ1-5, with D maybe TRBD1 (5 bases). Germline V CDR1 and CDR2: LNHDA, SQIVND (reference sequence). The CDR3 loop spans 16 amino acids. The ends were cut back, 1 base at V and 7 bases at J, with 17 bases in the middle.